A single sample gave rise to the 14 T cell receptor beta chains below, sequenced in a study of blood T cells in healthy people across ages. A sample-barcoded 5' primer and a J-beta primer mix were used in a second PCR of about 6 to 11 cycles. Using its own MiXCR run on the 5' RACE reads, TCRdb lists one record per CDR3 protein. The data hold about 670,000 distinct CDR3 sequences, with 40% to 65% observed a single time. Sequences were obtained from blood. These TCRs come from an elderly woman in good health.

On this clonotype itself: A much larger clone lies a single base off, so this may be a read error. V usage is TRBV4-2 and J usage is TRBJ1-2, with TRBD1 matching over 7 bases. After removal of 0 bases from V and 12 bases from J, the junction contained 13 bases not matched to a gene. The CDR3 loop spans 15 amino acids. In germline, CDR1 is LGHNA, CDR2 YNFKEQ. The CDR3 is CASSQDYATGTGHTF. The CDR3 DNA reads as TGTGCCAGCAGCCAAGATTATGCGACAGGGACCGGCCACACCTTC.

This chain connects TRBV7-2 to TRBJ2-3; no reliable D call. Germline V gene lookup returns CDR1 SGHTA and CDR2 FQGNSA. Trimming removed 4 bases at V and 3 bases at J, with 8 bases between. The length of the CDR3 is 13 residues. The DNA of the CDR3 is TGTGCCAGCAGCTCTCAGCGAACAGATACGCAGTATTTT. Amino acid sequence: CASSSQRTDTQYF.

Concerning this clonotype itself: A much more abundant neighbour one base away suggests this may be a read error. The chain employs TRBV5-1 and TRBJ2-3; no clear D gene. V dropped 4 bases and J dropped 1 base, with 10 bases sitting between them. The CDR3 is made up of 14 amino acids. Germline CDR1 SGHRS, CDR2 YFSETQ. Here the CDR3 reads CASSDAAGTDTQYF. The CDR3 bases are TGCGCCAGCAGCGATGCGGCGGGCACAGATACGCAGTATTTT.

The J gene is TRBJ1-1, the V gene TRBV12-3 or TRBV12-4; a possible D gene is TRBD1 (6 bases). This CDR3 has 15 amino acids. V lost 3 bases, J lost 2 bases, and 13 bases lay in between. The CDR3 coding sequence is TGTGCCAGCAGTTTTCAGGGGTCCCTCAACACTGAAGCTTTCTTT. It specifies CASSFQGSLNTEAFF.

This clonotype was detected many times. The rearrangement links TRBV7-2 to TRBJ2-1; D is undetermined. The CDR3 consists of 11 residues. V was cut by 5 bases and J by 9 bases, with 8 bases left in between. Germline-derived CDR1 and CDR2 are SGHTA and FQGNSA. This chain's CDR3 is CASSARVEQFF. The CDR3, as DNA: TGTGCCAGCAGCGCTCGAGTTGAGCAGTTCTTC.

This clonotype was counted once. V and J are TRBV7-2 and TRBJ2-2, with D hard to call. The V end lost 1 base, the J end lost 6 bases, and 9 bases lay between the germline ends. Germline V lookup: CDR1 SGHTA, CDR2 FQGNSA. CDR3 length: 14 amino acids. CDR3 nucleotide sequence: TGTGCCAGCAGCTTAGGGACGGTTCCCGGGGAGCTGTTTTTT. Translation gives CASSLGTVPGELFF.

In the case of this clonotype: One junction end disagrees with the germline gene, perhaps due to a read error. This chain links TRBV14 with TRBJ2-5; D not resolved. Looked up from germline, CDR1 is SGHDN and CDR2 is FVKESK. CDR3 length: 13 amino acids. The CDR3 protein is CVSSQVERAYKYF. The CDR3 DNA is TGTGTCAGCAGCCAAGTTGAAAGGGCATACAAGTACTTC.

As regards this clonotype: A read error may explain this, as a much larger clone is one base away. The genes are TRBV4-2 and TRBJ2-5; no firm D call. Trimming took 2 bases from V and 11 from J, leaving 15 bases between them. Per germline, CDR1 LGHNA and CDR2 YNFKEQ. This CDR3 spans 13 amino acids. CDR3 DNA sequence: TGTGCCAGCAGCCAAATGGACCCCAATGAGCAGTACTTC. This translates into CASSQMDPNEQYF.

The rearrangement joins TRBV6-1 to TRBJ2-7; D may be TRBD2 (6 bases). The CDR3 contains 18 residues. Trimming pared 8 bases from V and 0 bases from J, leaving 26 bases between. From germline, CDR1 is MNHNS and CDR2 SASEGT. The CDR3 DNA reads as TGTGCCAGCGGAATGCGGGGCCGAGCCCTGACGAGCTCCTACGAGCAGTACTTC. Its translation is CASGMRGRALTSSYEQYF.

This clonotype was seen many times. This sequence may be a read error, since a much larger clone differs from it by one base. The chain couples TRBV6-5 to TRBJ2-1, with 8 bases matching TRBD2. Germline values: CDR1 MNHEY, CDR2 SVGAGI. The CDR3 runs 16 residues. With V trimmed by 6 bases and J by 7 bases, 14 bases remained unmatched. CDR3 coding DNA: TGTGCCAGCAGCCCCCGGGGACGAGCGGGAGTGAATGAGCAGTTCTTC. Translating gives CASSPRGRAGVNEQFF.

The chain joins TRBV11-3 to TRBJ2-1; 8 bases are a match to TRBD1. The V gene end was trimmed by 1 base and the J gene end by 6 bases; junction bases not matched to a gene: 8. CDR1 is SGHNT, CDR2 YENEEA, per germline. The CDR3 has 16 residues. CDR3 amino acids: CASSLVVGQGSNEQFF. Written as DNA, the CDR3 is TGTGCCAGCAGCTTAGTGGTAGGACAGGGATCCAATGAGCAGTTCTTC.

On this clonotype itself: At one end, the junction sequence differs from germline, possibly due to a read error. The rearrangement uses TRBV14 and TRBJ2-3; D is possibly TRBD1 or TRBD2 (5 bases each). This CDR3 spans 17 amino acids. Germline CDR1 is SGHDN and CDR2 is FVKESK. The CDR3 sequence is CASSQETGWSGTGTQYF. DNA of the CDR3: TGTGCCAGCAGCCAAGAAACGGGGTGGAGCGGCACAGGTACGCAGTATTTT.

This clonotype has more than one count but fewer than ten. The rearrangement links TRBV3-1 to TRBJ2-5; 7 bases agree with TRBD1. V shed 4 bases and J 3 bases; nucleotides not matched to a gene: 5. Germline V gene data show CDR1 as LGHDT and CDR2 as YNNKEL (reference sequence). This CDR3 has 14 amino acids. The CDR3: CASSRKDREETQYF. CDR3 sequence (DNA): TGTGCCAGCAGCCGTAAAGACAGGGAAGAGACCCAGTACTTC.

J is TRBJ1-1 and V is TRBV2, with D possibly being TRBD1 (6 bases). CDR3 size: 16 residues. The V gene lost 7 bases and the J gene lost 8 bases, with 26 bases spanning the gap. Germline V CDR1 and CDR2: SNHLY, FYNNEI. CDR3 in DNA: TGTGCCAGCATCCGCAGTGGAGGGGGGGGCATGAGGGAAGCTTTCTTT. This translates into CASIRSGGGGMREAFF.